This T cell receptor beta chain comes out of a study of T cell changes during pregnancy in multiple sclerosis. This clone was found once. V dropped 0 bases and J dropped 3 bases, with 14 bases sitting between them. CDR3 length equals 16 residues. Germline V lookup: CDR1 SGHAT, CDR2 FQNNGV. Generated by immunoSEQ multiplex PCR, the TCRdb table keeps only in-frame clones and is missing some. The sample comprises about 68,000 clones, about nine tenths of which are singletons, and 1.5% rests with the top ten. This chain uses TRBV11-2 with TRBJ2-5; tentatively, D is TRBD1 (6 bases). The sequencing used peripheral blood, collected in the third trimester of pregnancy. The sequence was collected from a female donor with multiple sclerosis, enrolled in a pregnancy study. CDR3 in amino acids: CASSLDRTGSKETQYF. CDR3 DNA: TGTGCCAGCAGCTTAGATCGAACAGGGAGTAAAGAGACCCAGTACTTC.